The next 22 T cell receptor beta chains were all read from a single sample in a study of molecular identifiers for immune sequencing clone quantification. TCRdb itself ran the PCR reads through MiXCR, one entry per CDR3 protein. The repertoire holds a few hundred thousand distinct CDR3 sequences, with under 30% as singletons. Material for sequencing was naive CD8+ T cells from blood, with Jurkat cell RNA spiked in. Subset denoted: FACS-sorted CD8+CD4-CCR7+CD45RA+ naive T cells. The source is a human donor in good health. Some libraries in this study had Jurkat cell RNA spiked in.

This clonotype appeared a few times. The V call is TRBV28, the J call TRBJ2-7, with D hard to call. The germline V gene has CDR1 MDHEN and CDR2 SYDVKM. The V and J ends lost 7 bases and 7 bases respectively, with 17 bases between them. The CDR3 runs 13 residues. The CDR3 DNA reads as TGTGCCAGCACCCATGCCAGATTGAGTGAGCAGTACTTC. This sequence encodes CASTHARLSEQYF.

CDR3 in amino acids: CASTRDERGYTF. CDR3 DNA sequence: TGCGCCAGCACCAGGGACGAGCGTGGCTACACCTTC. The V call is TRBV5-1, the J call TRBJ1-2, with D possibly being TRBD1 (5 bases). The CDR3 is 12 residues long. Germline CDR1 and CDR2: SGHRS and YFSETQ. V lost 6 bases and J 7 bases, leaving 13 bases between the germline ends.

To note about this clonotype: A read error may explain this, as a much larger clone is one base away. The chain joins TRBV6-6 to TRBJ2-7; 8 nucleotides line up with TRBD2. The germline V gene has CDR1 MNHNY and CDR2 SVGAGI (reference sequence). The CDR3 consists of 13 residues. CDR3 sequence: CAGSYSGGPTEHF. The CDR3 bases are TGTGCCGGCAGTTACTCGGGGGGGCCTACGGAGCACTTC.

The V gene is TRBV4-1, the J gene TRBJ1-1; D unresolved. The CDR3 totals 14 residues. Germline V CDR1 and CDR2: MGHRA, YSYEKL. The V and J ends lost 1 base and 11 bases respectively, with 17 bases between them. CDR3: CASSQGQAVVSAFF. CDR3 bases: TGCGCCAGCAGCCAAGGGCAGGCTGTTGTGTCGGCTTTCTTT.

In its sample, this clonotype was seen many times. The chain has TRBV11-2 and TRBJ2-3; maybe TRBD1 (5 bases). The CDR3 consists of 15 residues. Germline V lookup: CDR1 SGHAT, CDR2 FQNNGV. V was trimmed by 3 bases and J by 2 bases, leaving 12 bases between them. The CDR3 DNA reads as TGTGCCAGCAGCTTCTCTGCGACAGACACAGATACGCAGTATTTT. This encodes CASSFSATDTDTQYF. The full variable domain, with the rest looked up from reference TRBV11-2 and TRBJ2-3, is EAGVAQSPRYKIIEKRQSVAFWCNPISGHATLYWYQQILGQGPKLLIQFQNNGVVDDSQLPKDRFSAERLKGVDSTLKIQPAKLEDSAVYLCASSFSATDTDTQYFGPGTRLTVL.

The chain has TRBV29-1 and TRBJ2-1; a weak D match, TRBD1 (6 bases). This CDR3 comprises 13 residues. CDR1 and CDR2 from the germline V gene are SQVTM and ANQGSEA. Trimming removed 3 bases from V and 9 bases from J, with 15 bases in between. The CDR3 coding sequence is TGCAGCGTTGACTGGACAGAACATGGTGAGCAGTTCTTC. It is translated as CSVDWTEHGEQFF.

Comments on this clonotype: A clone one base away is much larger, so this may be a read error. The chain couples TRBV12-3 or TRBV12-4 to TRBJ2-5; weak D call: TRBD1 (5 bases). CDR3 length: 14 residues. The CDR3 coding sequence is TGTGTCAGCAGTCTAGGGCAGGTTCAGGGGACCCAGTACTTC. It yields the protein CVSSLGQVQGTQYF.

With respect to this clonotype: Possible read error: a much larger clone is one base away. The rearrangement uses TRBV12-3 or TRBV12-4 and TRBJ1-4; no firm D call. The CDR3 has 13 residues. CDR3 nucleotides: TGTACCAGCAGTTTCGGGGTTTGGGAAAAACTGTTTTTT. Its translation: CTSSFGVWEKLFF.

This clonotype has just a few counts. V and J are TRBV9 and TRBJ2-3; D gene ambiguous. Germline CDR1 SGDLS, CDR2 YYNGEE. Trimming removed 0 bases from V and 3 bases from J, with 14 bases in between. This CDR3 has 16 amino acids. CDR3 nucleotides: TGTGCCAGCAGCGTAGTGCCCCTCGGGCAGACAGATACGCAGTATTTT. This encodes CASSVVPLGQTDTQYF.

In this sample, this clonotype turned up many times. The J gene is TRBJ1-1, the V gene TRBV4-2; no firm D call. V was trimmed by 1 base and J by 2 bases, leaving 5 bases between them. Germline V gene data show CDR1 as LGHNA and CDR2 as YNFKEQ. The CDR3 consists of 13 residues. The CDR3 bases are TGTGCCAGCAGCCAAGCGAGTAACACTGAAGCTTTCTTT. Its protein product is CASSQASNTEAFF.

This clonotype was counted at least ten times. This chain joins TRBV30 and TRBJ1-2, with D possibly matching TRBD1 (5 bases). There are 12 residues in the CDR3. V lost 3 bases and J lost 7, with 12 bases in between. CDR1 is GTSNPN and CDR2 is SVGIG in the germline V gene (reference sequence). In DNA form, the CDR3 reads TGTGCCTGGAGGAACCGGGGCGCTGGCTACACCTTC. Protein: CAWRNRGAGYTF.

In this sample, this clonotype turned up many times. V usage is TRBV9 and J usage is TRBJ2-5; D unclear. Germline V gene sequence: CDR1 SGDLS, CDR2 YYNGEE. The V gene lost 3 bases and the J gene lost 4 bases, with 13 bases spanning the gap. The CDR3 covers 14 residues. The CDR3 here is CASSDVSTSETQYF. CDR3 nucleotides: TGTGCCAGCAGCGACGTGAGCACATCAGAGACCCAGTACTTC.

The V call is TRBV5-1, the J call TRBJ2-7; weak D call: TRBD2 (5 bases). Germline CDR1 SGHRS, CDR2 YFSETQ. This CDR3 contains 16 residues. V lost 0 bases to trimming and J lost 5 bases, with 18 bases between them. Here the CDR3 DNA reads TGCGCCAGCAGCTTGGGGGTTAGGTTGGGAGTAGACGAGCAGTACTTC. It is translated as CASSLGVRLGVDEQYF.

This clonotype was found many times. CDR3 nucleotides: TGCGCCAGCAGTGATGGTAGCAATCAGCCCCAGCATTTT. Amino acids: CASSDGSNQPQHF. This chain joins TRBV10-2 and TRBJ1-5; D gene unclear. V was shortened by 3 bases and J by 0 bases, with 3 bases between the two germline ends. The germline V gene encodes CDR1 WSHSY and CDR2 SAAADI. The CDR3 has 13 amino acids.

With regard to this clonotype: One end of the junction varies from germline; a read error may be responsible. The gene calls are TRBV29-1 and TRBJ2-7; D not certain. The length of the CDR3 is 11 residues. Looked up from germline, CDR1 is SQVTM and CDR2 is ANQGSEA. The CDR3 protein is CSVVHSYEQYF. The CDR3 DNA reads TGCAGCGTTGTACATTCCTACGAGCAATACTTC.

This clonotype was observed a few times. The chain joins TRBV20-1 to TRBJ2-7, with D maybe TRBD1 (5 bases). In germline, CDR1 is DFQATT, CDR2 SNEGSKA (reference sequence). With 0 bases removed from V and 2 bases from J, the gap between germline ends came to 11 bases. The CDR3 is 14 amino acids. CDR3: CSARDCRGTYEQYF. The CDR3 coding sequence is TGCAGTGCTAGAGATTGTAGGGGAACCTACGAGCAGTACTTC.

This clonotype was recorded at least ten times. The chain employs TRBV6-2 or TRBV6-3 and TRBJ1-5; TRBD1 matches 8 bases. Per the germline V gene, CDR1 is MNHEY and CDR2 is SVGEGT. CDR3 length: 14 residues. V shed 3 bases and J 6 bases; nucleotides not matched to a gene: 4. The CDR3 nucleotides read TGTGCCAGCAGTTATTTACAGGGGGTTCAGCCCCAGCATTTT. Its protein is CASSYLQGVQPQHF.

This rearrangement joins TRBV27 to TRBJ2-5; 13 bases agree with TRBD2. The J segment lost 3 bases and the V segment lost 3 bases, leaving 4 bases of the junction unmatched. Germline V gene lookup returns CDR1 MNHEY and CDR2 SMNVEV (reference sequence). The CDR3 sequence is 16 residues long. In DNA form, the CDR3 reads TGTGCCAGCAGTTTCTCCGGGACTAGCGGGGAAGAGACCCAGTACTTC. Its translation: CASSFSGTSGEETQYF.

In its sample, this clonotype was seen a few times. The chain employs TRBV6-5 and TRBJ1-5, with 7 bases fitting TRBD1. The ends lost 5 bases at V and 6 bases at J; junction bases unmatched: 4. The CDR3 consists of 13 residues. Germline values: CDR1 MNHEY, CDR2 SVGAGI. CDR3 sequence reads: CASSQGGIQPQHF. CDR3 DNA sequence: TGTGCCAGCAGTCAGGGGGGGATTCAGCCCCAGCATTTT.

The chain combines TRBV7-9 with TRBJ2-7, with TRBD1 matching 9 bases. The CDR3 is made up of 16 amino acids. The germline gives CDR1 SEHNR, CDR2 FQNEAQ (reference sequence). V dropped 5 bases and J dropped 2; count of bases not matched to a gene: 10. The CDR3 protein is CASSPPRDRVTYEQYF. DNA for the CDR3: TGTGCCAGCAGCCCCCCCCGGGACAGGGTCACCTACGAGCAGTACTTC.

This clonotype has more than one count but fewer than ten. CDR3 amino acids: CASSYGSVRAKNIQYF. The CDR3 region has the DNA TGTGCCAGCAGTTACGGCAGCGTCAGAGCCAAAAACATTCAGTACTTC. The chain employs TRBV6-5 and TRBJ2-4, with D uncertain. The germline V gene has CDR1 MNHEY and CDR2 SVGAGI. With 2 bases removed from V and 0 bases from J, the gap between germline ends came to 11 bases. This CDR3 contains 16 residues.

This clonotype was detected ten times or more. The chain couples TRBV18 to TRBJ2-3, with D perhaps matching TRBD2 (6 bases). This CDR3 has 14 amino acids. CDR1 and CDR2 (germline): KGHSH, LQKENI. V was trimmed by 6 bases and J by 4 bases, leaving 14 bases between them. The CDR3 DNA follows: TGTGCCAGCTCGTACGGAGGGGTGCCAGATACGCAGTATTTT. It yields the protein CASSYGGVPDTQYF.